Presented here are 21 T cell receptor beta chains from one specimen sequenced in a study of T-cell reconstitution after alpha-beta-depleted transplantation in children. The library targeted TCRbeta and was prepared with unique molecular identifiers. One entry per CDR3 protein, called by TCRdb with MiXCR from the PCR reads. The data hold hundreds of thousands of distinct CDR3 sequences, with 23% observed a single time. The sample consisted of PBMCs, mostly from graft donor cells, taken 360 days after TCRalphabeta/CD19-depleted stem cell transplant. Source of these receptors: a boy less than two years old who had a stem cell transplant for acute myeloid leukemia, so the T cells may come from the graft donor.

The chain carries TRBV6-5 and TRBJ2-3; the D gene is possibly TRBD2 (7 bases). Germline V gene data show CDR1 as MNHEY and CDR2 as SVGAGI. V gave up 0 bases and J gave up 2 bases, with 12 bases separating them. CDR3 length: 16 residues. The CDR3 coding sequence is TGTGCCAGCAGTTACTCGTGGGGGGGGCACACAGATACGCAGTATTTT. Its protein is CASSYSWGGHTDTQYF.

This clonotype was seen many times. The chain joins TRBV12-3 or TRBV12-4 to TRBJ2-1; 13 bases map to TRBD2. V was clipped by 5 bases and J by 5 bases; unmatched bases: 6. There are 16 residues in the CDR3. CDR3 sequence: CASSEPGLAGNNEQFF. The CDR3 coding sequence is TGTGCCAGCAGTGAGCCGGGACTAGCGGGGAACAATGAGCAGTTCTTC.

This clonotype has ten or more counts. The rearrangement uses TRBV29-1 and TRBJ1-5; D uncertain. The germline gives CDR1 SQVTM, CDR2 ANQGSEA. The CDR3 length is 12 residues. Deletions cut 3 bases from V and 3 bases from J, with 6 bases between. CDR3 region: CSVDFLNQPQHF. Here the CDR3 DNA reads TGCAGCGTTGATTTCCTCAATCAGCCCCAGCATTTT.

This clonotype was detected only a few times. The chain couples TRBV5-1 to TRBJ2-5, with TRBD1 identical over 8 bases. J lost 6 bases, V lost 4 bases, and 8 bases had no gene match. The CDR3 is 14 amino acids. The V gene's germline CDR1 is SGHRS and CDR2 YFSETQ. CDR3 residues: CASSPGQGLQTQYF. Here the CDR3 DNA reads TGCGCCAGCAGCCCTGGACAGGGTTTACAGACCCAGTACTTC.

This clonotype has a count of ten or more. J is TRBJ1-1 and V is TRBV6-2 or TRBV6-3; D is unresolved. The CDR3 is 13 residues long. Per the germline V gene, CDR1 is MNHEY and CDR2 is SVGEGT. Trimming shortened V by 4 bases and J by 6 bases, and 12 bases separated the two germline ends. CDR3 sequence: CASSSTVLAEAFF. CDR3 nucleotides: TGTGCCAGCAGTTCCACCGTGCTGGCTGAAGCTTTCTTT.

This clonotype showed up many times. This chain connects TRBV20-1 to TRBJ2-3; 11 bases line up with TRBD1. CDR3 length equals 16 residues. CDR1 is DFQATT, CDR2 SNEGSKA, per germline (reference sequence). Unmatched junction bases numbered 10, after V lost 5 bases and J lost 3 bases. The chain's CDR3 is CSAYRRDRGETDTQYF. The CDR3 nucleotides read TGCAGTGCTTACCGCCGGGACAGGGGGGAAACAGATACGCAGTATTTT.

In the case of this clonotype: Germline and junction disagree at one end, which may indicate a read error. The chain's CDR3 is CASSTGYGYAF. CDR3 DNA sequence: TGTGCCAGCAGTACAGGGTATGGCTACGCCTTC. The rearrangement joins TRBV12-3 or TRBV12-4 to TRBJ1-2; D is possibly TRBD1 (6 bases). CDR3 size: 11 residues.

This clonotype was recorded a few times. The gene calls are TRBV5-1 and TRBJ2-2; D is unclear. The CDR3 spans 16 residues. Trimming pared 0 bases from V and 4 bases from J, leaving 13 bases between. Germline V CDR1 and CDR2: SGHRS, YFSETQ. This CDR3 is CASSLDLGTFTGELFF. The CDR3 DNA sequence: TGCGCCAGCAGCTTGGATCTGGGCACCTTCACCGGGGAGCTGTTTTTT.

This clonotype was detected only a few times. The chain recombines TRBV15 with TRBJ2-5, with 7 positions matching TRBD1. The length of the CDR3 is 13 residues. Germline lookup yields CDR1 LNHNV and CDR2 YYDKDF (reference sequence). V lost 4 bases, J lost 5 bases, and 4 bases stayed unmatched. CDR3 coding DNA: TGTGCCACCAGCACTGACAGGGCGGAGACCCAGTACTTC. Translating gives CATSTDRAETQYF.

The chain is built from TRBV7-6 and TRBJ1-1; D unresolved. V was cut by 1 base and J by 2 bases, with 8 bases left in between. The CDR3 has 14 residues. Germline V CDR1 and CDR2: SGHVS, FNYEAQ. The CDR3 DNA follows: TGTGCCAGCAGCTTAGAGGCTTCCAACACTGAAGCTTTCTTT. Amino acid sequence: CASSLEASNTEAFF.

The chain joins TRBV12-3 or TRBV12-4 to TRBJ1-2; no definite D call. This CDR3 is built from 15 residues. Between the trimmed V and J ends, which lost 3 bases and 4 bases, there was a span of 15 bases. CDR3 residues: CASSLEPRRRYGYTF. CDR3 bases: TGTGCCAGCAGTTTGGAGCCCAGACGCCGCTATGGCTACACCTTC.

The chain employs TRBV6-2 or TRBV6-3 and TRBJ1-2, with D perhaps TRBD1 (6 bases). Germline CDR1 and CDR2: MNHEY and SVGEGT. The CDR3 has 16 amino acids. Trimming removed 6 bases from V and 3 bases from J, with 20 bases in between. CDR3 residues: CASSFHRTARDYGYTF. The CDR3 DNA sequence: TGTGCCAGCAGCTTCCATCGGACAGCCAGGGACTATGGCTACACCTTC.

This clonotype was counted at least ten times. This chain uses TRBV11-2 with TRBJ2-5, with 9 bases fitting TRBD1. V was pared by 6 bases and J by 3 bases, with 11 bases of the junction left unmatched. Germline assignment: CDR1 SGHAT and CDR2 FQNNGV. The CDR3 has 16 residues. The CDR3, as DNA: TGTGCCAGCAGTCATCCCCCGGGACAGGGTAAAGAGACCCAGTACTTC. It encodes CASSHPPGQGKETQYF.

This clonotype occurred a few times. The V gene is TRBV5-1, the J gene TRBJ2-1, with D perhaps TRBD1 (6 bases). The CDR3 spans 19 residues. Trimming took off 1 base at V and 6 bases at J, with 26 bases between the two ends. Looked up from germline, CDR1 is SGHRS and CDR2 is YFSETQ. This CDR3 is CASSLRRQVVMSSSNEQFF. The CDR3 coding sequence is TGCGCCAGCAGCTTGAGAAGACAGGTGGTTATGAGCAGCAGCAATGAGCAGTTCTTC.

This clonotype was picked up many times. V and J are TRBV5-1 and TRBJ2-5; 8 positions match TRBD2. Germline assignment: CDR1 SGHRS and CDR2 YFSETQ. The CDR3 extends over 17 amino acids. V shed 2 bases, J shed 0 bases, and the junction held 9 bases outside the gene matches. DNA for the CDR3: TGCGCCAGCAGCTTAACCATTGGCGGGGGGAACCAAGAGACCCAGTACTTC. It yields the protein CASSLTIGGGNQETQYF.

This clonotype appeared many times. This rearrangement joins TRBV6-5 to TRBJ2-3, with TRBD1 matching over 11 bases. Per germline, CDR1 MNHEY and CDR2 SVGAGI. This CDR3 is built from 16 residues. V was pared by 3 bases and J by 6 bases, with 8 bases of the junction left unmatched. As DNA, the CDR3 is TGTGCCAGCAGTTATGTTCGGGACAGGGGGGGGGATACGCAGTATTTT. Protein sequence: CASSYVRDRGGDTQYF.

The genes are TRBV28 and TRBJ1-1; unclear D gene. Germline V CDR1 and CDR2: MDHEN, SYDVKM. V gave up 4 bases and J gave up 1 base, with 16 bases separating them. This CDR3 comprises 16 residues. The CDR3 loop reads CASSSPAGGRNTEAFF. CDR3 bases: TGTGCCAGCAGTTCCCCCGCGGGAGGAAGGAACACTGAAGCTTTCTTT. The whole variable domain, filled in from reference TRBV28 and TRBJ1-1, reads DVKVTQSSRYLVKRTGEKVFLECVQDMDHENMFWYRQDPGLGLRLIYFSYDVKMKEKGDIPEGYSVSREKKERFSLILESASTNQTSMYLCASSSPAGGRNTEAFFGQGTRLTVV.

Ten or more counts support this clonotype. This chain connects TRBV20-1 to TRBJ2-3; D is ambiguous. Germline assignment: CDR1 DFQATT and CDR2 SNEGSKA (reference sequence). Trimming stripped 4 bases from V and 6 bases from J, with 11 bases between. The CDR3 has 12 residues. CDR3 sequence (DNA): TGCAGTGCTACAGAGCCTTCGGATACGCAGTATTTT. Encoded protein: CSATEPSDTQYF.

The J gene is TRBJ2-5, the V gene TRBV30; no reliable D call. Trimming took off 2 bases at V and 5 bases at J, with 12 bases between the two ends. In germline, CDR1 is GTSNPN, CDR2 SVGIG (reference sequence). CDR3 length: 13 residues. CDR3 sequence: CAWSTPAHETQYF. The CDR3 DNA is TGTGCCTGGAGTACCCCGGCCCACGAGACCCAGTACTTC.

The CDR3 DNA reads as TGTGCCAGCAGCTCCCTACGGTTCACGCAGTATTTT. Translating gives CASSSLRFTQYF. This chain connects TRBV11-2 to TRBJ2-3; D ambiguous. Germline assignment: CDR1 SGHAT and CDR2 FQNNGV. V shed 4 bases and J shed 9 bases, with 11 bases lying between them. The CDR3 totals 12 residues.

This clonotype was observed at least ten times. The chain employs TRBV11-2 and TRBJ1-1; D remains ambiguous. V was pared by 5 bases and J by 10 bases, with 17 bases between. This CDR3 region has 13 residues. CDR1 and CDR2 from the germline V gene are SGHAT and FQNNGV. The DNA for the CDR3 is TGTGCCAGCAGCCCTCCCGGCAGAGCGGGAGCTTTCTTT. Protein product: CASSPPGRAGAFF.